These 28 T cell receptor beta chains share one sample of origin, sequenced in a study of blood T cell repertoires in COVID-19. Generated by immunoSEQ multiplex PCR, the TCRdb table keeps only in-frame clones and is missing some. The sample has 300,000 to 450,000 clones, about 80% seen once. Sequenced sample: peripheral blood. These receptors all stem from a human donor with acute or convalescent COVID-19. The donor label of this sample is uncertain.

This clone was counted only a few times. The chain uses TRBV30 and TRBJ1-6; D not resolved. Per the germline V gene, CDR1 is GTSNPN and CDR2 is SVGIG (reference sequence). The CDR3 has 14 amino acids. V was cut by 0 bases and J by 6 bases, with 9 bases left in between. CDR3 loop: CAWSVLAANSPLHF. As DNA, the CDR3 is TGTGCCTGGAGTGTCCTGGCCGCTAATTCACCCCTCCACTTT.

The J gene is TRBJ1-1, the V gene TRBV6-8, with TRBD1 as a possible D gene (5 bases). Germline-derived CDR1 and CDR2 are MNHGY and SAAAGT. The CDR3 loop spans 15 amino acids. Trimming took off 5 bases at V and 6 bases at J, with 19 bases between the two ends. CDR3: CASSHRVLTGSEAFF. CDR3 nucleotides: TGTGCCAGCAGTCATCGGGTCCTTACAGGCTCTGAAGCTTTCTTT.

J is TRBJ2-1 and V is TRBV18; TRBD2 matches at 12 bases. The V and J ends lost 4 bases and 9 bases, in that order; junction bases with no gene match: 13. The CDR3 contains 17 residues. CDR1 and CDR2 (germline): KGHSH, LQKENI. CDR3 in DNA: TGTGCCAGCTCACTGGCCTCTAGCGGGGGGGCTGCGAGTGAGCAGTTCTTC. This codes for CASSLASSGGAASEQFF. The full variable domain, in which reference TRBV18 and TRBJ2-1 provide the parts outside the CDR3, is NAGVMQNPRHLVRRRGQEARLRCSPMKGHSHVYWYRQLPEEGLKFMVYLQKENIIDESGMPKERFSAEFPKEGPSILRIQQVVRGDSAAYFCASSLASSGGAASEQFFGPGTRLTVL.

DNA of the CDR3: TGTGCCAGCAGCCTGACAGAGCTGGGAGGCTACACCTTC. This sequence encodes CASSLTELGGYTF. The chain recombines TRBV6-5 with TRBJ1-2; a possible D gene is TRBD1 (5 bases). Germline values: CDR1 MNHEY, CDR2 SVGAGI. V shed 6 bases and J shed 8 bases, with 16 bases lying between them. The CDR3 contains 13 residues.

The gene calls are TRBV28 and TRBJ2-2; 7 positions match TRBD1. This CDR3 has 16 residues. V lost 8 bases and J lost 0; bases outside the gene matches: 9. CDR1 is MDHEN and CDR2 is SYDVKM in the germline V gene. The CDR3: CASLSSGTANTGELFF. The CDR3 DNA follows: TGTGCCAGCCTATCTTCCGGGACAGCGAACACCGGGGAGCTGTTTTTT. The whole variable domain, remainder taken from reference TRBV28 and TRBJ2-2, is DVKVTQSSRYLVKRTGEKVFLECVQDMDHENMFWYRQDPGLGLRLIYFSYDVKMKEKGDIPEGYSVSREKKERFSLILESASTNQTSMYLCASLSSGTANTGELFFGEGSRLTVL.

J is TRBJ2-5 and V is TRBV11-2; the match to TRBD2 covers 10 bases. The V gene's germline CDR1 is SGHAT and CDR2 FQNNGV. The ends lost 5 bases at V and 1 base at J; junction bases unmatched: 10. This CDR3 is 17 amino acids long. This chain's CDR3 is CASSSRLAGSPQETQYF. The CDR3 coding sequence is TGTGCCAGCAGCAGTAGACTAGCGGGCTCTCCCCAAGAGACCCAGTACTTC.

This clone was counted once. V and J are TRBV13 and TRBJ1-2, with D perhaps matching TRBD1 (6 bases). Germline CDR1 PRHDT, CDR2 FYEKMQ (reference sequence). The CDR3 covers 12 residues. V shed 5 bases and J shed 8 bases, with 12 bases lying between them. The DNA for the CDR3 is TGTGCCAGCAGCGCCTGGACAGAGGGCTACACCTTC. Protein: CASSAWTEGYTF.

This CDR3 reads CASSYYSQGNYEQYF. The CDR3 nucleotides are TGTGCCAGCAGTTACTATTCTCAGGGTAATTACGAGCAGTACTTC. This chain uses TRBV6-6 with TRBJ2-7; TRBD1 is a possible D gene (5 bases). This CDR3 has 15 residues. Germline V lookup: CDR1 MNHNY, CDR2 SVGAGI (reference sequence). Between the trimmed V and J ends, which lost 1 base and 4 bases, there was a span of 14 bases.

The J gene is TRBJ2-1, the V gene TRBV4-2, with TRBD2 identical over 7 bases. Germline CDR1 reads LGHNA; CDR2 reads YNFKEQ. This CDR3 comprises 16 residues. Trimming took 4 bases from V and 9 from J; bases not matched to a gene: 15. In DNA form, the CDR3 reads TGTGCCAGCAGCCCCTCTGGCGGGAGTGGACTTGGTGAGCAGTTCTTC. This codes for CASSPSGGSGLGEQFF.

This chain uses TRBV5-1 with TRBJ1-1; D might be TRBD1 (5 bases). Germline V gene lookup returns CDR1 SGHRS and CDR2 YFSETQ. Trimming took 4 bases from V and 4 from J, leaving 14 bases between them. The CDR3 covers 14 residues. As DNA, the CDR3 is TGCGCCAGCAGCACAGACAGCCAGGGCACTGAAGCTTTCTTT. It specifies CASSTDSQGTEAFF. The full variable domain, its missing parts supplied by reference TRBV5-1 and TRBJ1-1, is KAGVTQTPRYLIKTRGQQVTLSCSPISGHRSVSWYQQTPGQGLQFLFEYFSETQRNKGNFPGRFSGRQFSNSRSEMNVSTLELGDSALYLCASSTDSQGTEAFFGQGTRLTVV.

The CDR3 is CASSILIGEAFF. CDR3 nucleotides: TGTGCCAGCTCAATCCTGATCGGTGAAGCTTTCTTT. V is TRBV18 and J is TRBJ1-1; D not resolved. The CDR3 consists of 12 residues. Germline CDR1 KGHSH, CDR2 LQKENI. V was pared by 5 bases and J by 7 bases, with 11 bases between.

This rearrangement joins TRBV7-9 to TRBJ2-5; 7 bases agree with TRBD1. The CDR3 consists of 18 residues. The germline V gene encodes CDR1 SEHNR and CDR2 FQNEAQ (reference sequence). Trimming at V came to 1 base and at J to 6 bases, leaving 17 bases not matched to a gene. The CDR3 nucleotides are TGTGCCAGCAGCTTAGTTGGGGTAAGGGACAGCTATCTTCAGACCCAGTACTTC. It yields the protein CASSLVGVRDSYLQTQYF.

The chain recombines TRBV7-6 with TRBJ2-3, with 11 bases identical to TRBD2. CDR1 and CDR2 from the germline V gene are SGHVS and FNYEAQ. Germline trimming cut 0 bases from V and 0 bases from J; bases unmatched to any gene: 5. The CDR3 length is 18 residues. The CDR3 reads CASSLAGTSGVSTDTQYF. Here the CDR3 DNA reads TGTGCCAGCAGCTTAGCTGGGACTAGCGGAGTTAGCACAGATACGCAGTATTTT.

This rearrangement joins TRBV6-1 to TRBJ2-3; 7 bases are shared with TRBD2. The CDR3 consists of 14 residues. Trimming cost V 2 bases and J 5 bases; bases outside gene matches: 4. Looked up from germline, CDR1 is MNHNS and CDR2 is SASEGT. The CDR3 nucleotides read TGTGCCAGCAGTGAAAAAGGGAGGGGAGATACGCAGTATTTT. Translation gives CASSEKGRGDTQYF.

The chain uses TRBV2 and TRBJ2-1; a possible D gene is TRBD1 (6 bases). Germline V gene data show CDR1 as SNHLY and CDR2 as FYNNEI. Trimming took off 5 bases at V and 7 bases at J, with 12 bases between the two ends. The CDR3 contains 13 residues. DNA of the CDR3: TGTGCCAGCAGTATACAAAGGGGGAATGAGCAGTTCTTC. Amino acids: CASSIQRGNEQFF.

DNA of the CDR3: TGTGCCAGCAGCCTCGAGACAGGCAATCAGCCCCAGCATTTT. Protein sequence: CASSLETGNQPQHF. V usage is TRBV7-9 and J usage is TRBJ1-5, with a tentative D call TRBD1 (5 bases). The germline CDR1 and CDR2 sequences are SEHNR and FQNEAQ (reference sequence). The V end was cut by 5 bases, the J end by 2 bases, with 10 bases between. The CDR3 loop spans 14 amino acids.

This clone turned up a few times. The J gene is TRBJ1-1, the V gene TRBV5-5, with D unresolved. Trimming cost V 4 bases and J 2 bases, with 12 bases left between them. The CDR3 has 14 amino acids. CDR1 SGHKS and CDR2 YYEKEE come from the germline V gene (reference sequence). In DNA, the CDR3 is TGTGCCAGCAGCCCCCGGACGGGAAACACTGAAGCTTTCTTT. It yields the protein CASSPRTGNTEAFF.

The V call is TRBV14, the J call TRBJ2-7; 9 nucleotides match TRBD1. Trimming at V came to 1 base and at J to 2 bases, leaving 12 bases not matched to a gene. The CDR3 sequence is 18 residues long. CDR1 SGHDN and CDR2 FVKESK come from the germline V gene. The DNA for the CDR3 is TGTGCCAGCAGCCAAGTATTGGGACAGGGACAGTTACCCTACGAGCAGTACTTC. Its translation: CASSQVLGQGQLPYEQYF.

The chain couples TRBV28 to TRBJ1-1; the match to TRBD1 covers 7 bases. The CDR3 contains 14 residues. V dropped 6 bases and J dropped 2; count of bases not matched to a gene: 6. The germline V gene encodes CDR1 MDHEN and CDR2 SYDVKM. The CDR3 here is CASRSRDRNTEAFF. CDR3 DNA sequence: TGTGCCAGCAGATCCCGGGACAGAAACACTGAAGCTTTCTTT.

The rearrangement links TRBV5-6 to TRBJ2-7; possible D gene TRBD1, 5 bases. CDR3 length equals 15 residues. Trimming cost V 2 bases and J 3 bases, with 15 bases left between them. In germline, CDR1 is SGHDT, CDR2 YYEEEE. The CDR3 sequence is CASSLGAIPIYEQYF. The CDR3 region has the DNA TGTGCCAGCAGCTTAGGGGCCATCCCCATCTACGAGCAGTACTTC.

V is TRBV19 and J is TRBJ2-7; D is perhaps TRBD2 (6 bases). Trimming cost V 10 bases and J 0 bases, with 16 bases left between them. CDR3 length: 14 amino acids. The germline V gene has CDR1 LNHDA and CDR2 SQIVND (reference sequence). The CDR3 sequence is CATAEGHYSYEQYF. The CDR3, as DNA: TGTGCCACCGCGGAGGGTCACTACTCCTACGAGCAGTACTTC.

This sequence joins TRBV27 and TRBJ2-1; D is perhaps TRBD1 (6 bases). Looked up from germline, CDR1 is MNHEY and CDR2 is SMNVEV (reference sequence). The V end was cut by 5 bases, the J end by 4 bases, with 15 bases between. There are 15 residues in the CDR3. The CDR3 sequence is CASSKGVKPYNEQFF. The DNA of the CDR3 is TGTGCCAGCAGTAAGGGGGTCAAACCTTACAATGAGCAGTTCTTC.

The chain links TRBV19 to TRBJ2-7; possible D gene TRBD2, 5 bases. Per the germline V gene, CDR1 is LNHDA and CDR2 is SQIVND (reference sequence). The V and J ends lost 1 base and 5 bases respectively, with 12 bases between them. CDR3 length: 14 amino acids. The CDR3 region has the DNA TGTGCCAGTAGTATAGGGGCCGGGGAAGACGAGCAGTACTTC. Amino acids: CASSIGAGEDEQYF.

The chain is built from TRBV7-2 and TRBJ2-7; 7 nucleotides line up with TRBD2. V lost 5 bases, J lost 0 bases, and 7 bases stayed unmatched. The CDR3 loop spans 15 amino acids. Germline assignment: CDR1 SGHTA and CDR2 FQGNSA. The CDR3 loop reads CASSTGLADSYEQYF. The DNA of the CDR3 is TGTGCCAGCAGCACCGGGCTAGCGGACTCCTACGAGCAGTACTTC.

This sequence joins TRBV19 and TRBJ2-4; D is ambiguous. The CDR3 is 15 residues long. Germline CDR1 LNHDA, CDR2 SQIVND (reference sequence). Trimming pared 6 bases from V and 0 bases from J, leaving 12 bases between. In DNA form, the CDR3 reads TGTGCCAGTAGGTCCACGGGTTTAGCCAAAAACATTCAGTACTTC. Encoded protein: CASRSTGLAKNIQYF.

This clone was seen only a few times. This chain links TRBV7-9 with TRBJ2-2; 7 bases agree with TRBD1. Trimming removed 6 bases from V and 0 bases from J; junction bases left unmatched: 7. The length of the CDR3 is 16 residues. Germline values: CDR1 SEHNR, CDR2 FQNEAQ (reference sequence). In nucleotides, the CDR3 is TGTGCCAGCAGGCCGCGGACAGGTCCGAACACCGGGGAGCTGTTTTTT. Its protein product is CASRPRTGPNTGELFF.

The rearrangement links TRBV11-2 to TRBJ2-1; TRBD2 agrees at 9 bases. V was pared by 4 bases and J by 7 bases, with 8 bases of the junction left unmatched. CDR3 length: 15 residues. CDR1 is SGHAT, CDR2 FQNNGV, per germline. The CDR3 is CASSYVSGSRNEQFF. The DNA for the CDR3 is TGTGCCAGCAGCTACGTTAGCGGGAGTAGGAATGAGCAGTTCTTC.

This chain connects TRBV7-2 to TRBJ2-7, with 7 bases aligning to TRBD2. The CDR3 contains 13 residues. CDR1 and CDR2 from the germline V gene are SGHTA and FQGNSA. Trimming at V came to 3 bases and at J to 7 bases, leaving 6 bases not matched to a gene. The CDR3 sequence: CASSLQVGGEQYF. The CDR3 region has the DNA TGTGCCAGCAGCTTGCAGGTGGGGGGGGAGCAGTACTTC.